Listed here are 4 T cell receptor beta chains from one sample, sequenced in a study of T cell responses to AZD1222 COVID-19 vaccine. Profiling relied on immunoSEQ multiplex PCR, and the TCRdb table lists in-frame clones only, not all of them. The profile shows 96,000 or so clones, about 89% of them singletons. The specimen was peripheral blood, collected on day 0 of AZD1222 vaccination. The receptors were gathered from an adult in good health.

V gene TRBV19 combines with J gene TRBJ1-1, with D hard to call. The germline CDR1 and CDR2 sequences are LNHDA and SQIVND (reference sequence). Trimming stripped 4 bases from V and 7 bases from J, with 7 bases between. The CDR3 runs to 11 residues. CDR3 region: CASSRSFEAFF. Written as DNA, the CDR3 is TGTGCCAGTAGTAGGTCATTTGAAGCTTTCTTT. The whole variable domain, filled in from reference TRBV19 and TRBJ1-1, reads DGGITQSPKYLFRKEGQNVTLSCEQNLNHDAMYWYRQDPGQGLRLIYYSQIVNDFQKGDIAEGYSVSREKKESFPLTVTSAQKNPTAFYLCASSRSFEAFFGQGTRLTVV.

The J gene is TRBJ2-5, the V gene TRBV7-8; 7 positions match TRBD2. Trimming at V came to 4 bases and at J to 5 bases, leaving 16 bases not matched to a gene. CDR3 length: 17 residues. The germline V gene has CDR1 SGHVS and CDR2 FQNEAQ. As DNA, the CDR3 is TGTGCCAGCAGCTCTCTCGGGAGGTGGCGGGGGATTGAGACCCAGTACTTC. Its protein is CASSSLGRWRGIETQYF.

The V call is TRBV18, the J call TRBJ2-3; maybe TRBD2 (5 bases). Deletions cut 3 bases from V and 0 bases from J, with 10 bases between. The CDR3 consists of 15 residues. The V gene's germline CDR1 is KGHSH and CDR2 LQKENI. CDR3: CASSPQRASTDTQYF. The CDR3 DNA sequence: TGTGCCAGCTCACCGCAGAGGGCGAGCACAGATACGCAGTATTTT.

The CDR3 coding sequence is TGTGCCAGCAGCTCCGGGACAGGTGGTTACAATGAGCAGTTCTTC. Translating gives CASSSGTGGYNEQFF. The chain combines TRBV5-4 with TRBJ2-1, with TRBD1 matching 8 bases. The CDR3 runs 15 residues. Per germline, CDR1 SGHNT and CDR2 YYREEE (reference sequence). V shed 3 bases, J shed 4 bases, and the junction held 6 bases outside the gene matches. The full variable domain, its missing parts supplied by reference TRBV5-4 and TRBJ2-1, is ETGVTQSPTHLIKTRGQQVTLRCSSQSGHNTVSWYQQALGQGPQFIFQYYREEENGRGNFPPRFSGLQFPNYSSELNVNALELDDSALYLCASSSGTGGYNEQFFGPGTRLTVL.